This TCR beta chain was profiled in a study of Ad26.COV2.S vaccination and SARS-CoV-2 variants. Generated by immunoSEQ multiplex PCR, the TCRdb table keeps only in-frame clones and is missing some. Among 300,000 to 350,000 clones listed, roughly 80% were seen once. CDR3 length: 19 residues. Stated treatment: around 19 received Ad26.COV2.S at low or high dose, single or two shots; roughly 5 received placebo; per-sample allocation not given. Sample collection was performed on day 63 after the first vaccine or placebo injection. An adult aged 18-55 years in Boston served as the donor. The sequencing here drew on peripheral blood, taken in a trial of Ad26.COV2.S vaccine versus placebo. This clonotype was sampled from a person aged 18-65 years who received the Ad26.COV2.S COVID-19 vaccine or a placebo. V and J are TRBV12-2 and TRBJ2-3; the DNA was not compared with TRBD2, the D call given in the table. TRBV12-2 is termed a pseudogene. CDR3 sequence (DNA): TGTGCAAGTCTAACCGTGGGGACTAGCGGGGAATCTAGCACAGATACGCAGTATTTT. This encodes CASLTVGTSGESSTDTQYF.